This T cell receptor (beta chain) was sequenced during a study of blood T cell repertoires in COVID-19. Looking at the study overall: From T cells, B-cell-depleted T cells, or PBMCs came the material, which was cDNA or gDNA.

Some clones are missing from TCRdb's copy, which holds only in-frame ones; the method was immunoSEQ multiplex PCR. The data contain around 90,000 clones, approximately 86% of them singletons. CDR3 length equals 16 residues. The V gene end was trimmed by 1 base and the J gene end by 1 base; junction bases not matched to a gene: 4. Germline V gives CDR1 LGHDT, CDR2 YNNKEL (reference sequence). The receptor's source is a woman in her sixties or seventies with active or convalescent COVID-19. The sequencing sample was made of peripheral blood. The V and J genes are TRBV3-1 (or the pseudogene TRBV3-2) and TRBJ2-3; 8 nucleotides align to TRBD2. The CDR3 DNA sequence: TGTGCCAGCAGCCAAGGCTGGCGGGGGGGCACAGATACGCAGTATTTT. The encoded protein is CASSQGWRGGTDTQYF.